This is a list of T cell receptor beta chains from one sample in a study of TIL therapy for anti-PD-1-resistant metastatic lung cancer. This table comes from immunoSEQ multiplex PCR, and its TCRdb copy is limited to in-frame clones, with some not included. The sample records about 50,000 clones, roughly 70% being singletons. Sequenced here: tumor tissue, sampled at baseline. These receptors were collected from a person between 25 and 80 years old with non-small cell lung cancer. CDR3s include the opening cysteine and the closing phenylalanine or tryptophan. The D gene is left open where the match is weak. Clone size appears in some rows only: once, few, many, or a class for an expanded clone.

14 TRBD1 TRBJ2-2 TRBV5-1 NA CASSTGQVTGELFF TGCGCCAGCAGTACCGGACAGGTTACCGGGGAGCTGTTTTTT
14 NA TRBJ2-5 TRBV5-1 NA CASSLVGAGETQYF TGCGCCAGCAGCTTGGTGGGGGCAGGAGAGACCCAGTACTTC
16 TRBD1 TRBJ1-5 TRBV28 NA CASSKTGQGTVQPQHF TGTGCCAGCAGCAAAACGGGACAGGGCACCGTGCAGCCCCAGCATTTT
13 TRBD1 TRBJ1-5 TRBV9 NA CASSFTGEQPQHF TGTGCCAGCAGTTTTACAGGGGAACAGCCCCAGCATTTT
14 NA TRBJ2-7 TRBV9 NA CASSVRDRDYEQYF TGTGCCAGCAGCGTAAGGGACCGAGACTACGAGCAGTACTTC
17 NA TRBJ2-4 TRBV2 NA CASSEEQGIAAKNIQYF TGTGCCAGCAGTGAAGAGCAGGGGATTGCGGCCAAAAACATTCAGTACTTC
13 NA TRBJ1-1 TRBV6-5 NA CASSGDGLEEAFF TGTGCCAGCAGTGGGGACGGGTTAGAGGAAGCTTTCTTT
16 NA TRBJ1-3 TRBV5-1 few CASSLAIGAPGNTIYF TGCGCCAGCAGCTTGGCTATAGGGGCCCCTGGAAACACCATATATTTT
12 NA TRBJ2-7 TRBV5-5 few CASSLENYEQYF TGTGCCAGCAGCTTGGAGAACTACGAGCAGTACTTC
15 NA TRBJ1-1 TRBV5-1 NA CASSLDWGAGTEAFF TGCGCCAGCAGCTTGGACTGGGGGGCAGGCACTGAAGCTTTCTTT
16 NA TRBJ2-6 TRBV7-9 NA CASSRQGPTGANVLTF TGTGCCAGCAGCCGTCAGGGTCCCACTGGGGCCAACGTCCTGACTTTC
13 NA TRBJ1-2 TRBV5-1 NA CASSLRDSDGYTF TGCGCCAGCAGCTTAAGAGACTCCGATGGCTACACCTTC
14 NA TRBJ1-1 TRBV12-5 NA CASGLAGTGYEAFF TGTGCTAGTGGTTTGGCCGGAACAGGGTATGAAGCTTTCTTT
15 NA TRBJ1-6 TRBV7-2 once CASSLRGAGNSPLHF TGTGCCAGCAGCTTAAGGGGGGCCGGTAATTCACCCCTCCACTTT
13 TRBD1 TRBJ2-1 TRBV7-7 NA CASSLQGRVEQFF TGTGCTAGCAGCTTACAGGGGCGGGTAGAGCAGTTCTTC
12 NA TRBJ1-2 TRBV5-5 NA CASRLGAGGYTF TGTGCCAGCAGACTGGGCGCAGGTGGCTACACCTTC